This T cell receptor (beta chain) was observed in a study of OX40 agonist ivuxolimab in advanced cancers. Study information: Among those treated, three patients had partial responses, one with hepatocellular carcinoma and two with cutaneous melanoma.

Study results and limitations: Partial responders treated at 0.1-3.0 mg/kg exhibited clonal expansion among the lowest measured. Relative to CD4+ cells, CD8+ T cells on average had more expanded clones.

V was pared by 1 base and J by 1 base, with 7 bases between. Germline loops: CDR1 SGHVS, CDR2 FNYEAQ. The CDR3 has 14 amino acids. Comment on this clone: What it binds is unknown.

Data came from immunoSEQ multiplex PCR; TCRdb stores just in-frame clones and leaves some out. This sample has tens of thousands of clones, with 60% to 80% found just once. Blood got drawn at baseline, again on cycle 4 day 1, and then on cycle 7 day 1. The chain recombines TRBV7-6 with TRBJ2-5; D remains ambiguous. The input for sequencing was CD4+ or CD8+ T cells sorted from blood, taken in a trial of the OX40 agonist ivuxolimab. The receptor was derived from an adult with an advanced solid tumor such as melanoma, head and neck, liver or kidney cancer. CDR3 DNA: TGTGCCAGCAGCTTAGGGTACACCCAAGAGACCCAGTACTTC. Encoded protein: CASSLGYTQETQYF.